The entry below describes one T cell receptor (beta chain). Its antigen is not known. The CDR3 loop spans 14 amino acids. Per germline, CDR1 KGHDR and CDR2 SFDVKD. Trimming left V 1 base short and J 7 bases short, with 12 bases between. This sample stems from a study of vaccination and CD4 T cells after COVID-19. CD4+ T cells that had been cultured provided DNA sequenced with the Oncomine TCR Beta short-read assay. TCRdb fed the PCR reads into MiXCR, producing one record per CDR3 protein. The data show tens of thousands of distinct CDR3 sequences, under 65% seen once. Treatment specified: approximately nine-day PBMC culture with coronavirus spike peptide pools or control peptides (ViraFEST assay).

V and J are TRBV24-1 and TRBJ1-2, with D unresolved. This TCR derives from a human donor who received a COVID-19 vaccine. The sequenced sample was CD4+ T cells from blood, cultured in vitro, obtained after SARS-CoV-2 vaccination. The CDR3 is CATSDFKSGGGYTF. In nucleotides, the CDR3 is TGTGCCACCAGTGATTTTAAGTCAGGTGGTGGCTACACCTTC.